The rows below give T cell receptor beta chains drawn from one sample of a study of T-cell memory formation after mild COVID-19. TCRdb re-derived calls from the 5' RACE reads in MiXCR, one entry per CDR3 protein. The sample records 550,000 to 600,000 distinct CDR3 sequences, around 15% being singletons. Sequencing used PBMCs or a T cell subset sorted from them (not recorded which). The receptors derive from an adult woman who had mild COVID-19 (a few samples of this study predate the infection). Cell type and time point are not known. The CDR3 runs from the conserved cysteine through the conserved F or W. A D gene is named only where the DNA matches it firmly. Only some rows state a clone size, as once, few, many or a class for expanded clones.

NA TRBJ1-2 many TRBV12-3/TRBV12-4 CASSLGQSYGYTF TGTGCCAGCAGTTTAGGGCAGTCCTATGGCTACACCTTC
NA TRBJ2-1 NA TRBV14 CASSQDWGRSNEQFF TGTGCCAGCAGCCAAGATTGGGGGCGCTCCAATGAGCAGTTCTTC
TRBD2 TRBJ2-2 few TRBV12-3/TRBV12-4 CASSFQLAGTGELFF TGTGCCAGCAGTTTCCAACTAGCGGGCACCGGGGAGCTGTTTTTT
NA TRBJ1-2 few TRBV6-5 CASSRTESYGYTF TGTGCCAGCAGTCGGACAGAGAGCTATGGCTACACCTTC
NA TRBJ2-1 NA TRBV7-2 CASSFRTFSYNEQFF TGTGCCAGCAGCTTCCGGACGTTTTCCTACAATGAGCAGTTCTTC
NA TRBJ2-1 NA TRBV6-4 CASIRPTQWGATENEQFF TGTGCCAGCATTCGCCCGACCCAATGGGGGGCCACCGAGAATGAGCAGTTCTTC
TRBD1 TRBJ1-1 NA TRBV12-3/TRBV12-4 CASTPSDRAVRDTEAFF TGTGCCAGCACCCCATCGGACAGGGCGGTGAGGGACACTGAAGCTTTCTTT
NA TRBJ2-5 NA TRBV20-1 CSARGSTDSRTPQETQYF TGCAGTGCTAGGGGGTCTACGGACAGCCGTACACCCCAAGAGACCCAGTACTTC
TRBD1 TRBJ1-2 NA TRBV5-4 CASSLVGTPTGPNYGYTF TGTGCCAGCAGCTTGGTGGGGACTCCGACAGGGCCTAACTATGGCTACACCTTC
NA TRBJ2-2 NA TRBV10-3 CAISDPRATGELFF TGTGCCATCAGTGACCCCAGGGCAACCGGGGAGCTGTTTTTT
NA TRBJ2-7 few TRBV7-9 CASSLGLTRFEQYF TGTGCCAGCAGCTTAGGTCTGACTCGGTTTGAGCAGTACTTC
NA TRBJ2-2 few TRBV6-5 CASSPGFSAGELFF TGTGCCAGCAGTCCAGGGTTTTCGGCCGGGGAGCTGTTTTTT
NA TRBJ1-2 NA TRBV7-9 CASSVGQYSTF TGTGCCAGCAGCGTCGGACAGTACTCCACCTTC
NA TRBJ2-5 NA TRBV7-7 CASSLTDSRMETQYF TGTGCCAGCAGCCTTACTGACAGCCGAATGGAGACCCAGTACTTC
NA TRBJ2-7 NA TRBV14 CASSYRTGLFYEQYF TGTGCCAGCAGCTACCGCACCGGGCTATTCTACGAGCAGTACTTC
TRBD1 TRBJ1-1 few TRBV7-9 CASSLDRDRNTEAFF TGTGCCAGCAGCTTAGATCGGGACAGGAACACTGAAGCTTTCTTT
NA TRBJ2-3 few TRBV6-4 CASSVNSGSTDTQYF TGTGCCAGCAGTGTTAACAGCGGGAGCACAGATACGCAGTATTTT
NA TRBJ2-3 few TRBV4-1 CASSQRADVADTQYF TGCGCCAGCAGCCAAAGGGCCGATGTCGCAGATACGCAGTATTTT
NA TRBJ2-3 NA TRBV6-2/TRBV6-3 CASSYSSHAASTDTQYF TGTGCCAGCAGTTACTCGTCCCATGCTGCTAGCACAGATACGCAGTATTTT
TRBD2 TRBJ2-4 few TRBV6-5 CASSYSKSGSRNIQYF TGTGCCAGCAGTTACTCGAAGAGCGGGAGCCGGAACATTCAGTACTTC
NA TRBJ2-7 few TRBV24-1 CATSDSGVEQYF TGTGCCACCAGTGATTCAGGGGTCGAGCAGTACTTC
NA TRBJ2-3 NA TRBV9 CASSVEGRVGDTQYF TGTGCCAGCAGCGTAGAGGGCAGGGTGGGAGATACGCAGTATTTT
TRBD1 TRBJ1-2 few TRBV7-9 CASSSTGAKGYGYTF TGTGCCAGCAGTTCAACAGGGGCGAAGGGCTATGGCTACACCTTC
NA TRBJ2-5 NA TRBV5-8 CASSWAGPGTQYF TGTGCCAGCAGCTGGGCTGGCCCGGGGACCCAGTACTTC
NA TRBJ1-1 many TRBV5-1 CASSLAGQTNTEAFF TGCGCCAGCAGCTTGGCAGGACAGACGAACACTGAAGCTTTCTTT
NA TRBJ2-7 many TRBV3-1 CASSQSGEQYF TGTGCCAGCAGCCAATCTGGTGAGCAGTACTTC
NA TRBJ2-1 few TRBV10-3 CAISGGHNNEQFF TGTGCCATCAGTGGGGGACACAACAATGAGCAGTTCTTC
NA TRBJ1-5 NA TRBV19 CASNLGYQPQHF TGTGCCTCCAACCTTGGGTATCAGCCCCAGCATTTT
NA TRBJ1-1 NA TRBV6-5 CASSYPPPGKMNTEAFF TGTGCCAGCAGTTACCCCCCCCCAGGGAAGATGAACACTGAAGCTTTCTTT